This T cell receptor (beta chain) was obtained from a study of blood T cell repertoires in COVID-19. TCRdb keeps only in-frame clones here, not all; method: immunoSEQ multiplex PCR. The sample records over 150,000 clones, 94% being singletons. V shed 2 bases, J shed 6 bases, and the junction held 7 bases outside the gene matches. CDR1 is SGHRS, CDR2 YFSETQ, per germline. The CDR3 has 16 amino acids. Material: peripheral blood. The chain combines TRBV5-1 with TRBJ1-6, with 8 bases aligning to TRBD1. This receptor was obtained from a man aged 25 to 40 with COVID-19, enrolled during active disease. The CDR3 region has the DNA TGCGCCAGCAGCTTCCAGATGACAGGGGCTAATTCACCCCTCCACTTT. Amino acid sequence: CASSFQMTGANSPLHF.